The 32 T cell receptor beta chains presented below share a single source sample, sequenced in a study of T cells in localized non-small cell lung cancer. Libraries were prepared by immunoSEQ multiplex PCR; TCRdb keeps only in-frame clonotypes and omits some of them. Of roughly 39,000 clones in the sample, approximately 86% are singletons; the top ten hold approximately 3.5%. The input for sequencing was peripheral blood, taken before any cancer treatment. The receptors shown here come from a man aged 18 to 50 with stage I lung adenocarcinoma.

This chain connects TRBV6-1 to TRBJ2-1; D might be TRBD2 (6 bases). Germline CDR1 MNHNS, CDR2 SASEGT. Trimming stripped 2 bases from V and 2 bases from J, with 16 bases between. The CDR3 sequence is 17 residues long. CDR3 DNA sequence: TGTGCCAGCAGTGAACGGGGGAGGACTCCCACCTACAATGAGCAGTTCTTC. Amino acids: CASSERGRTPTYNEQFF.

This chain joins TRBV15 and TRBJ1-4, with no clear D. V shed 0 bases and J shed 5 bases, with 10 bases lying between them. Germline CDR1 LNHNV, CDR2 YYDKDF (reference sequence). The CDR3 totals 15 residues. In DNA form, the CDR3 reads TGTGCCACCAGCAGAGAGGCCGTAATCAATGAAAAACTGTTTTTT. It is translated as CATSREAVINEKLFF. The whole variable domain, remainder taken from reference TRBV15 and TRBJ1-4, is DAMVIQNPRYQVTQFGKPVTLSCSQTLNHNVMYWYQQKSSQAPKLLFHYYDKDFNNEADTPDNFQSRRPNTSFCFLDIRSPGLGDTAMYLCATSREAVINEKLFFGSGTQLSVL.

The chain carries TRBV7-2 and TRBJ1-1; D ambiguous. Deletions cut 5 bases from V and 4 bases from J, with 14 bases between. The CDR3 runs 14 residues. Germline CDR1 and CDR2: SGHTA and FQGNSA. The chain's CDR3 is CASSMNWGGTEAFF. The CDR3 DNA reads TGTGCCAGCAGCATGAACTGGGGTGGCACTGAAGCTTTCTTT.

In the case of this clone: At one boundary the junction diverges from the germline segment, which might be a read error. The chain employs TRBV15 and TRBJ1-6; D unclear. The CDR3 runs 13 residues. CDR1 is LNHNV, CDR2 YYDKDF, per germline (reference sequence). Here the CDR3 reads CATSRAYNSPLHF. The CDR3 nucleotides read TGTGCCACCAGCAGGGCCTACAATTCACCCCTCCACTTT.

The CDR3 is CSAPSAHEAFF. The CDR3 nucleotides read TGCAGTGCCCCGTCCGCACACGAAGCTTTCTTT. The chain carries TRBV20-1 and TRBJ1-1; D gene ambiguous. V shed 6 bases and J shed 8 bases, with 13 bases lying between them. CDR1 and CDR2 (germline): DFQATT, SNEGSKA (reference sequence). The CDR3 sequence is 11 residues long.

The V call is TRBV5-5, the J call TRBJ1-2, with D possibly matching TRBD1 (5 bases). Trimming took off 5 bases at V and 8 bases at J, with 16 bases between the two ends. Germline V gene sequence: CDR1 SGHKS, CDR2 YYEKEE (reference sequence). The CDR3 spans 13 residues. The CDR3 sequence is CASSYLGTEGYTF. CDR3 DNA sequence: TGTGCCAGCAGTTATTTAGGGACGGAAGGCTACACCTTC.

The V call is TRBV15, the J call TRBJ2-5; TRBD2 matches 8 bases. CDR1 and CDR2 from the germline V gene are LNHNV and YYDKDF (reference sequence). The CDR3 is made up of 16 amino acids. V dropped 0 bases and J dropped 2; count of bases not matched to a gene: 5. CDR3 residues: CATSRDRSGVQETQYF. CDR3 coding DNA: TGTGCCACCAGCAGAGATCGTAGCGGGGTTCAAGAGACCCAGTACTTC.

V and J are TRBV6-5 and TRBJ2-3; unclear D gene. The CDR3 is made up of 14 amino acids. Germline CDR1 MNHEY, CDR2 SVGAGI. V was cut by 6 bases and J by 2 bases, with 12 bases left in between. CDR3 sequence: CASSYILNTDTQYF. The CDR3 nucleotides read TGTGCCAGCAGCTACATCCTGAACACAGATACGCAGTATTTT.

The chain joins TRBV9 to TRBJ1-1; no clear D gene. Per germline, CDR1 SGDLS and CDR2 YYNGEE. Between the trimmed V and J ends, which lost 0 bases and 0 bases, there was a span of 6 bases. This CDR3 is 14 amino acids long. The CDR3 coding sequence is TGTGCCAGCAGCGTAGATTTGATGAACACTGAAGCTTTCTTT. Its translation is CASSVDLMNTEAFF.

CDR3 in amino acids: CSVEVRYGYTF. CDR3 sequence (DNA): TGCAGCGTTGAAGTCCGCTATGGCTACACCTTC. This chain uses TRBV29-1 with TRBJ1-2; D gene uncertain. This CDR3 spans 11 amino acids. In germline, CDR1 is SQVTM, CDR2 ANQGSEA. The V and J ends lost 1 base and 4 bases respectively, with 4 bases between them.

The J gene is TRBJ1-3, the V gene TRBV6-5; D is ambiguous. This CDR3 is built from 15 residues. CDR1 is MNHEY, CDR2 SVGAGI, per germline. Trimming cost V 7 bases and J 0 bases, with 13 bases left between them. Written as DNA, the CDR3 is TGTGCCAGCACCAACCGGCGGACCTCTGGAAACACCATATATTTT. As protein: CASTNRRTSGNTIYF.

The chain couples TRBV19 to TRBJ1-2; D perhaps matches TRBD1 (6 bases). The germline V gene has CDR1 LNHDA and CDR2 SQIVND (reference sequence). V lost 9 bases and J lost 5, with 19 bases in between. There are 14 residues in the CDR3. In nucleotides, the CDR3 is TGTGCCAGCCACGCAGGGGCCTCGGGATATGGCTACACCTTC. Its translation: CASHAGASGYGYTF.

V and J are TRBV5-6 and TRBJ1-2, with D perhaps matching TRBD1 (5 bases). There are 13 residues in the CDR3. Trimming left V 4 bases short and J 9 bases short, with 16 bases between. Germline values: CDR1 SGHDT, CDR2 YYEEEE. The CDR3 is CASSPSSRGRYTF. CDR3 coding DNA: TGTGCCAGCAGCCCTAGCTCCCGGGGCCGCTACACCTTC.

This rearrangement joins TRBV29-1 to TRBJ1-1; TRBD1 is a possible D gene (5 bases). Germline CDR1 and CDR2: SQVTM and ANQGSEA. CDR3 length: 11 amino acids. Trimming took 4 bases from V and 7 from J, leaving 10 bases between them. This CDR3 is CSVGGGVEAFF. The CDR3 nucleotides are TGCAGCGTTGGCGGAGGGGTTGAAGCTTTCTTT.

The CDR3 sequence: CASSQDYLGGYTF. CDR3 bases: TGCGCCAGCAGCCAAGATTATTTGGGCGGCTACACCTTC. The chain recombines TRBV4-3 with TRBJ1-2; D gene ambiguous. The CDR3 runs 13 residues. CDR1 and CDR2 from the germline V gene are LGHNA and YSLEER. Between the trimmed V and J ends, which lost 0 bases and 8 bases, there was a span of 10 bases.

The rearrangement uses TRBV30 and TRBJ1-2, with 9 bases identical to TRBD1. Per germline, CDR1 GTSNPN and CDR2 SVGIG (reference sequence). This CDR3 contains 16 residues. V lost 3 bases to trimming and J lost 1 base; unmatched junction nucleotides: 9. DNA for the CDR3: TGTGCCTGGAGCGGTACAGGGGGCGACCATAACTATGGCTACACCTTC. It translates to CAWSGTGGDHNYGYTF.

The chain's CDR3 is CASRGQGETGELFF. The DNA for the CDR3 is TGTGCCAGCCGGGGACAGGGGGAAACCGGGGAGCTGTTTTTT. The V gene is TRBV10-3, the J gene TRBJ2-2; 11 bases fit TRBD1. Trimming cost V 10 bases and J 5 bases; bases outside gene matches: 6. The CDR3 totals 14 residues. Germline loops: CDR1 ENHRY, CDR2 SYGVKD.

The chain employs TRBV14 and TRBJ1-1; D is perhaps TRBD1 (5 bases). The CDR3 has 14 residues. Germline CDR1 and CDR2: SGHDN and FVKESK. Trimming removed 3 bases at V and 0 bases at J, with 8 bases between. The CDR3 sequence is CASSQPGLNTEAFF. CDR3 in DNA: TGTGCCAGCAGCCAGCCAGGGTTGAACACTGAAGCTTTCTTT.

This clone was observed a handful of times. The chain has TRBV4-2 and TRBJ1-2, with 8 bases matching TRBD1. V trimming: 3 bases; J trimming: 6 bases; junction bases outside the gene matches: 6. This CDR3 has 14 residues. Germline lookup yields CDR1 LGHNA and CDR2 YNFKEQ. The CDR3 loop is CASSHQGAHNGYTF. As DNA, the CDR3 is TGTGCCAGCAGCCATCAGGGGGCGCATAATGGCTACACCTTC.

The chain recombines TRBV30 with TRBJ1-1, with D possibly matching TRBD1 (5 bases). Germline CDR1 is GTSNPN and CDR2 is SVGIG (reference sequence). The CDR3 consists of 13 residues. Trimming took off 3 bases at V and 0 bases at J, with 8 bases between the two ends. This CDR3 reads CAWRGLLNTEAFF. For the CDR3, the DNA is TGTGCCTGGAGGGGGCTTTTGAACACTGAAGCTTTCTTT.

Concerning this clone itself: At one end, the junction sequence differs from germline, possibly due to a read error. The gene calls are TRBV6-1 and TRBJ1-1; no clear D gene. This CDR3 has 15 residues. In germline, CDR1 is MNHNS, CDR2 SASEGT. This CDR3 is CASREGWGKNTEAFF. The CDR3, as DNA: TGTGCCAGCAGGGAAGGCTGGGGAAAAAACACTGAAGCTTTCTTT.

The V gene is TRBV6-6, the J gene TRBJ2-7, with D possibly TRBD1 on 6 matching bases. The CDR3 length is 14 residues. CDR1 and CDR2 from the germline V gene are MNHNY and SVGAGI (reference sequence). Trimming took 0 bases from V and 2 from J, leaving 8 bases between them. This chain's CDR3 is CASSYSAGAYEQYF. As DNA, the CDR3 is TGTGCCAGCAGTTACTCGGCAGGGGCCTACGAGCAGTACTTC.

CDR3 sequence reads: CASSLNGEQFF. CDR3 nucleotide sequence: TGTGCCAGCAGCTTGAATGGGGAGCAGTTCTTC. The rearrangement links TRBV5-4 to TRBJ2-1; D unresolved. V shed 1 base and J shed 10 bases, with 6 bases lying between them. The CDR3 is 11 residues long. Germline V lookup: CDR1 SGHNT, CDR2 YYREEE (reference sequence).

V is TRBV7-8 and J is TRBJ1-2, with 7 bases aligning to TRBD1. V gave up 5 bases and J gave up 10 bases; unmatched junction bases: 10. Germline CDR1 SGHVS, CDR2 FQNEAQ. This CDR3 is built from 13 residues. The CDR3 protein is CASSPRDSLFYTF. The CDR3 nucleotides are TGTGCCAGCAGCCCTCGGGACAGCCTATTCTACACCTTC. Supplemented by reference TRBV7-8 and TRBJ1-2, the full variable domain reads GAGVSQSPRYKVAKRGQDVALRCDPISGHVSLFWYQQALGQGPEFLTYFQNEAQLDKSGLPSDRFFAERPEGSVSTLKIQRTQQEDSAVYLCASSPRDSLFYTFGSGTRLTVV.

The chain uses TRBV18 and TRBJ2-3; D unclear. The germline V gene encodes CDR1 KGHSH and CDR2 LQKENI. This CDR3 spans 12 amino acids. Trimming removed 2 bases at V and 4 bases at J, with 4 bases between. CDR3 protein: CASSPAPDTQYF. For the CDR3, the DNA is TGTGCCAGCTCACCAGCCCCAGATACGCAGTATTTT. Drawing the rest from reference TRBV18 and TRBJ2-3, the complete variable domain is NAGVMQNPRHLVRRRGQEARLRCSPMKGHSHVYWYRQLPEEGLKFMVYLQKENIIDESGMPKERFSAEFPKEGPSILRIQQVVRGDSAAYFCASSPAPDTQYFGPGTRLTVL.

This clone was observed once. J is TRBJ2-3 and V is TRBV19, with a tentative D call TRBD2 (5 bases). CDR1 and CDR2 (germline): LNHDA, SQIVND (reference sequence). V was clipped by 4 bases and J by 0 bases, with 14 bases between them. The CDR3 extends over 16 amino acids. The DNA for the CDR3 is TGTGCCAGTAGTAGACGGACGGACTCTAGCACAGATACGCAGTATTTT. This translates into CASSRRTDSSTDTQYF. Full variable domain (outside the CDR3, taken from reference TRBV19 and TRBJ2-3): DGGITQSPKYLFRKEGQNVTLSCEQNLNHDAMYWYRQDPGQGLRLIYYSQIVNDFQKGDIAEGYSVSREKKESFPLTVTSAQKNPTAFYLCASSRRTDSSTDTQYFGPGTRLTVL.

This chain joins TRBV19 and TRBJ1-3, with D uncertain. The CDR3 totals 13 residues. Trimming removed 10 bases at V and 2 bases at J, with 12 bases between. Per germline, CDR1 LNHDA and CDR2 SQIVND (reference sequence). In DNA form, the CDR3 reads TGTGCCACCAGCCTGAGGGCTGGAAACACCATATATTTT. Amino acid sequence: CATSLRAGNTIYF. Based on the CDR3 plus reference TRBV19 and TRBJ1-3, the full variable domain is DGGITQSPKYLFRKEGQNVTLSCEQNLNHDAMYWYRQDPGQGLRLIYYSQIVNDFQKGDIAEGYSVSREKKESFPLTVTSAQKNPTAFYLCATSLRAGNTIYFGEGSWLTVV.

This chain uses TRBV30 with TRBJ2-7; D uncertain. The CDR3 has 12 residues. Deletions cut 3 bases from V and 6 bases from J, with 12 bases between. Germline V gene data show CDR1 as GTSNPN and CDR2 as SVGIG (reference sequence). Here the CDR3 reads CAWSPSPGEQYF. DNA of the CDR3: TGTGCCTGGAGCCCCTCGCCGGGCGAGCAGTACTTC.

The chain joins TRBV11-2 to TRBJ2-1; the match to TRBD2 covers 9 bases. V shed 3 bases and J 9 bases; nucleotides not matched to a gene: 9. The germline V gene encodes CDR1 SGHAT and CDR2 FQNNGV. The CDR3 runs 15 residues. The CDR3 region is CASSLTGTSFGEQFF. CDR3 coding DNA: TGTGCCAGCAGCTTGACCGGGACTAGCTTTGGTGAGCAGTTCTTC.

The chain employs TRBV12-5 and TRBJ2-1, with D unresolved. Per the germline V gene, CDR1 is LGHNT and CDR2 is FRNRAP. The CDR3 has 12 residues. Trimming stripped 2 bases from V and 9 bases from J, with 8 bases between. In DNA, the CDR3 is TGTGCTAGTGGTTTGCGACACGTTGAGCAGTTCTTC. This encodes CASGLRHVEQFF.

The chain has TRBV13 and TRBJ2-3; D is undetermined. CDR3 length: 12 residues. Germline CDR1 PRHDT, CDR2 FYEKMQ (reference sequence). The V gene lost 6 bases and the J gene lost 3 bases, with 7 bases spanning the gap. CDR3 sequence (DNA): TGTGCCAGCAGGCACGGGACAGATACGCAGTATTTT. As protein: CASRHGTDTQYF.

This clone is a singleton in its sample. The chain links TRBV29-1 to TRBJ2-7; 9 bases are a match to TRBD1. Per the germline V gene, CDR1 is SQVTM and CDR2 is ANQGSEA. Losses at the gene ends were 6 bases for V and 1 base for J; bases not matched to a gene: 13. The CDR3 spans 16 residues. CDR3 DNA sequence: TGCAGCGTCTCAACACCGACAGGGGGTATTTCCTACGAGCAGTACTTC. Encoded protein: CSVSTPTGGISYEQYF.